The clone carrying this TCR beta chain was observed a handful of times. Antigen unknown. This record belongs to a study of T cell responses to AZD1222 COVID-19 vaccine. On the study more broadly: Pooled together were second doses at about 4 or about 12 weeks. Broader study findings: Rises in breadth and depth of Spike-specific TCRs came after two AZD1222 doses.

Here immunoSEQ multiplex PCR was the method, and the copy in TCRdb shows in-frame clones only, minus some. The sample includes around 160,000 clones, about 90% seen only once; the top ten take around 5.9%. Trimming removed 3 bases from V and 1 base from J; junction bases left unmatched: 6. Germline V gives CDR1 SGHNT, CDR2 YYREEE (reference sequence). CDR3 length: 15 amino acids. This TCR derives from an adult in good health. The starting material was peripheral blood, obtained on day 0 of AZD1222 vaccination. The chain couples TRBV5-4 to TRBJ1-2; 7 nucleotides align to TRBD1. The CDR3 region has the DNA TGTGCCAGCAGCTGGGGGGCAGGGGGTAACTATGGCTACACCTTC. It is translated as CASSWGAGGNYGYTF.